These T cell receptor beta chains were read from a single sample in a study of blood T cell repertoires in COVID-19. This table comes from immunoSEQ multiplex PCR, and its TCRdb copy is limited to in-frame clones, with some not included. The data contain under 250,000 clones, around 80% of them singletons. The source material was peripheral blood. These receptors originate from a woman in her 70s with acute or convalescent COVID-19. CDR3s include the opening cysteine and the closing phenylalanine or tryptophan. The D gene is left open where the match is weak. The size field is filled for only some rows; it gives once, few, many or a size class.

j_call d_call v_call clone_size cdr3_nt cdr3_aa
TRBJ1-2 TRBD1 TRBV11-2 . TGTGCCAGCAGTCCTGACAGGGGGCGAGGCTACACCTTC CASSPDRGRGYTF
TRBJ2-3 . TRBV5-1 few TGCGCCAGCAGGAGGTCCGGGGAACCCACAGATACGCAGTATTTT CASRRSGEPTDTQYF
TRBJ1-1 . TRBV10-1 . TGCGCCACCCAACAGGGTATCGACACTGAAGCTTTCTTT CATQQGIDTEAFF
TRBJ2-4 . TRBV2 . TGTGCCAGCAGTGAAGAGTGGCGGGGCAAAAACATTCAGTACTTC CASSEEWRGKNIQYF
TRBJ2-5 . TRBV15 . TGTGCCACCAGCACGGGGGGCCCGGGAGAGACCCAGTACTTC CATSTGGPGETQYF
TRBJ2-3 TRBD2 TRBV7-8 . TGTGCCAGCAGCTTAATGGGGGGAGCGGGGGGACTCTACACAGATACGCAGTATTTT CASSLMGGAGGLYTDTQYF
TRBJ1-2 . TRBV5-6 once TGTGCCAGCAGCTTGTCGATGGCAGTTGAAGGCTACACCTTC CASSLSMAVEGYTF
TRBJ2-6 . TRBV6-5 . TGTGCCGCCGGACGGGGCTCTGGGGCCAACGTCCTGACTTTC CAAGRGSGANVLTF
TRBJ1-2 TRBD1 TRBV4-2 . TGTGCCAGCAGCCCGGGACAGGTGTTCTATGGCTACACCTTC CASSPGQVFYGYTF
TRBJ2-3 . TRBV7-2 . TGTGCCAGCAGCGAGACTAGTACGCAGTATTTT CASSETSTQYF
TRBJ1-2 . TRBV3-1/TRBV3-2 many TGTGCCAGCAGCGCGGGGGCGGGGCAGAACTATGGCTACACCTTC CASSAGAGQNYGYTF
TRBJ2-7 TRBD2 TRBV7-2 . TGTGCCAGCAGCTACCAACCCGCCGGGACTAATTACTTC CASSYQPAGTNYF
TRBJ2-2 . TRBV6-1 . TGTGCCAGCAATAGCCTGAACACCGGGGAGCTGTTTTTT CASNSLNTGELFF
TRBJ1-1 . TRBV5-6 . TGTGCCAGCAGCTTGAATCCCCTGGAGGGGTGGAACACTGAAGCTTTCTTT CASSLNPLEGWNTEAFF
TRBJ2-1 TRBD1 TRBV24-1 . TGTGCCACCAGTGATTCGACAGGGGGCTCCTACAATGAGCAGTTCTTC CATSDSTGGSYNEQFF
TRBJ2-2 . TRBV18 . TGTGCCAGCTCACCAACCGCCGGGAACACCGGGGAGCTGTTTTTT CASSPTAGNTGELFF
TRBJ2-5 TRBD1 TRBV7-2 . TGTGCCAGCAGCCAGGGACAGGGTCCCCAAGAGACCCAGTACTTC CASSQGQGPQETQYF
TRBJ1-1 . TRBV10-3 . TGTGCCATCAGTGAGATACAGGGTAGCACTGAAGCTTTCTTT CAISEIQGSTEAFF
TRBJ2-1 . TRBV3-1/TRBV3-2 . TGTGCCAGCAGCCAGGGCCTGACGGGGACCTACAATGAGCAGTTCTTC CASSQGLTGTYNEQFF
TRBJ1-6 TRBD1 TRBV18 . TGTGCCAGCTCATCGACCGGACAGGGGGGGAATTCACCCCTCCACTTT CASSSTGQGGNSPLHF
TRBJ1-1 . TRBV12-3/TRBV12-4 . TGTGCCAGCAGTTGGGAGGCCAACACTGAAGCTTTCTTT CASSWEANTEAFF
TRBJ2-7 TRBD1 TRBV10-1 . TGCGCCAGCAGTGGGGGACAGGGGGCTAGCTCCTACGAGCAGTACTTC CASSGGQGASSYEQYF
TRBJ2-2 . TRBV7-2 . TGTGCCAGCAGCTTAGTGGGGCCCACGGGCGACGGGGAGCTGTTTTTT CASSLVGPTGDGELFF
TRBJ1-2 . TRBV14 . TGTGCCAGCAGCCAGAATCCAGGGGTCGGCTACACCTTC CASSQNPGVGYTF
TRBJ2-3 . TRBV6-6 . TGTGCCAGCAGTTTCACCCCAGGGTCCGGGACAGATACGCAGTATTTT CASSFTPGSGTDTQYF
TRBJ2-3 TRBD2 TRBV7-8 . TGTGCCAGCAGCTTAGGCCCTAGCGGATACACAGATACGCAGTATTTT CASSLGPSGYTDTQYF
TRBJ2-7 TRBD1 TRBV6-5 . TGTGCCAGCAGTCTCCGGGACAGATCCTACGAGCAGTACTTC CASSLRDRSYEQYF
TRBJ2-3 . TRBV12-2 . TGTGCAAGTCGCTACGCGATGACTAGCGGGGGCCACGGGTCTGGGGATACGCAGTATTTT CASRYAMTSGGHGSGDTQYF
TRBJ1-4 . TRBV5-1 . TGCGCCAGCAGCCCGGGGGGACTTAATGAAAAACTGTTTTTT CASSPGGLNEKLFF
TRBJ1-2 TRBD1 TRBV24-1 . TGTGCCACCAGTGAAGGCAGGGGGCATGGCTACACCTTC CATSEGRGHGYTF
TRBJ2-3 TRBD2 TRBV25-1 once TGTGCCAGCAGTGAATCTTGGAGTGCGGGGGGGGCAGATACGCAGTATTTT CASSESWSAGGADTQYF
TRBJ1-4 . TRBV20-1 few TGCAGTGTAGGAGAGAATGAAAAACTGTTTTTT CSVGENEKLFF
TRBJ1-5 TRBD1 TRBV5-1 . TGCGCCAGCAGCGCGGACCAGGGGGCTCAGCCCCAGCATTTT CASSADQGAQPQHF
TRBJ2-3 . TRBV5-1 . TGCGCCAGCAGGGCCGGGACTAGCACAGATACGCAGTATTTT CASRAGTSTDTQYF
TRBJ2-3 TRBD2 TRBV30 . TGTGCCTGGAGTAAGACTAGCGGTCATACGCAGTATTTT CAWSKTSGHTQYF
TRBJ2-3 . TRBV3-1/TRBV3-2 few TGTGCCAGCAGCCACCCGGGCCAGGGCGAAGATACGCAGTATTTT CASSHPGQGEDTQYF
TRBJ2-1 . TRBV6-5 . TGTGCCAGCGGCGGATTCAGGGAATCCTACAATGAGCAGTTCTTC CASGGFRESYNEQFF
TRBJ2-1 . TRBV6-4 . TGTGCCAGCAGTGACGGCAGGACCTACAATGAGCAGTTCTTC CASSDGRTYNEQFF
TRBJ1-6 TRBD1 TRBV6-2/TRBV6-3 . TGTGCCAGCAGTTACCGGACAGGGAGTTCACCCCTCCACTTT CASSYRTGSSPLHF
TRBJ2-3 . TRBV9 . TGTGCCAGCAGCGTACAGGGGTATACGCAGTATTTT CASSVQGYTQYF
TRBJ2-1 . TRBV20-1 once TGCAGTGCTAGTGGGGGGACAGCCTACAATGAGCAGTTCTTC CSASGGTAYNEQFF
TRBJ2-6 . TRBV19 once TGTGCCAGTAGTATATGGTCAGGCTTCTCTGGGGCCAACGTCCTGACTTTC CASSIWSGFSGANVLTF
TRBJ2-7 TRBD2 TRBV4-3 . TGCGCCAGCAGCCAAGACCCTCCTGCGACTAGCGGGGGGTACGAGCAGTACTTC CASSQDPPATSGGYEQYF
TRBJ2-5 . TRBV18 once TGTGCCAGCTCACCACCGACAGGTCGTGGGGAGACCCAGTACTTC CASSPPTGRGETQYF
TRBJ2-3 . TRBV24-1 . TGTGCCACCAGTGATTCGGGGAACCCCACAGATACGCAGTATTTT CATSDSGNPTDTQYF
TRBJ2-1 TRBD1 TRBV19 few TGTGCCAGTAGTATCCTTGATGACAGGGTCAATGAGCAGTTCTTC CASSILDDRVNEQFF
TRBJ2-3 TRBD2 TRBV9 . TGTGCCAGCAGCGGCACACTAGCGCCAGATACGCAGTATTTT CASSGTLAPDTQYF
TRBJ2-3 TRBD2 TRBV6-2/TRBV6-3 . TGTGCCAGCAGTCCCGGGACTAGCTTTGATACGCAGTATTTT CASSPGTSFDTQYF
TRBJ2-3 . TRBV12-3/TRBV12-4 . TGTGCCAGCAGGCCCGGGACTGCGGCGCAGTATTTT CASRPGTAAQYF
TRBJ2-2 TRBD1 TRBV5-1 . TGCGCCAGCAGCTTGAACCCCGGGACAGGAATTAACACCGGGGAGCTGTTTTTT CASSLNPGTGINTGELFF
TRBJ2-2 TRBD2 TRBV4-1 . TGCGCCAGCAGCCGGGGAGGGACGAACACCGGGGAGCTGTTTTTT CASSRGGTNTGELFF
TRBJ2-2 TRBD1 TRBV5-1 few TGCGCCAGCAGTCCCGGGACAGGGTTGAACACCGGGGAGCTGTTTTTT CASSPGTGLNTGELFF
TRBJ1-1 . TRBV30 . TGTGCCTGGAGAGACAGAGGCAGGTTCGACACTGAAGCTTTCTTT CAWRDRGRFDTEAFF
TRBJ1-5 . TRBV20-1 few TGCAGTGCTCGTGACAGGCCAAACGGGGCCCAGCATTTT CSARDRPNGAQHF